The sequence of this T cell receptor (beta chain) was determined in a study of OX40 agonist ivuxolimab in advanced cancers. Looking at the study overall: Those treated in dose escalation had hepatocellular carcinoma, melanoma, renal cell cancer or head and neck cancer. Study-wide points: Low levels of normalized T-cell clonal expansion also appeared in some nonresponders. With doses of 0.1-3.0 mg/kg, partial responders showed among the lowest clonal expansion. Circulating CD4+ and CD8+ T cells showed clonal expansion by week 6 at 0.1 to 3.0 mg/kg.

V was trimmed by 5 bases and J by 0 bases, leaving 12 bases between them. This CDR3 is built from 15 residues. From germline, CDR1 is LNHDA and CDR2 SQIVND (reference sequence). Libraries were prepared by immunoSEQ multiplex PCR; TCRdb keeps only in-frame clonotypes and omits some of them. The sample gives approximately 98,000 clones, 75% to 95% of which show up once; around 0.7% is in the top ten. On this clone: The target antigen is unknown.

Sequenced here: CD4+ or CD8+ T cells sorted from blood, sampled in a trial of the OX40 agonist ivuxolimab. The chain couples TRBV19 to TRBJ2-3; D perhaps matches TRBD2 (6 bases). This TCR came from an adult with an advanced solid tumor such as melanoma, head and neck, liver or kidney cancer. CDR3: CASSPEGGSTDTQYF. DNA of the CDR3: TGTGCCAGTAGTCCGGAGGGTGGGAGCACAGATACGCAGTATTTT.